The rows below give T cell receptor beta chains drawn from one sample of a study of cytomegalovirus exposure and HLA in healthy donors. Data came from immunoSEQ multiplex PCR; TCRdb stores just in-frame clones and leaves some out. Among over 200,000 clones listed, under 90% were seen once. The sequencing input was PBMCs. These receptors came from a human donor in good health. Each CDR3 is given with its conserved first and last residue.

>TRBJ1-1|TRBV18
CASPSGLNTEAFF
>TRBJ1-5|TRBV29-1
CSARQGVAQPQHF
>TRBJ2-7|TRBV25-1
CASSEPQGSAYEQYF
>TRBJ2-1|TRBV6-1
CASSESPGLYNEQFF
>TRBJ2-3|TRBV5-1
CASSLEWEIGTDTQYF
>TRBJ1-1|TRBV5-1
CASSLDRAPEAFF
>TRBJ2-1|TRBV9
CASSVGQGQNEQFF
>TRBJ2-2|TRBV30
CAWMDSLSSTGELFF
>TRBJ1-1|TRBV11-2
CASSLGWGVGTEAFF
>TRBJ1-4|TRBV6-1
CAGAGTYNEKLFF
>TRBJ1-5|TRBV6-6
CASSLRTDSNQPQHF
>TRBJ2-5|TRBV5-1
CASSSDPTGAGAQYF
>TRBJ2-1|TRBV6-6
CASSPRQYNEQFF
>TRBJ1-2|TRBV30
CAWISGTYYGYTF
>TRBJ1-1|TRBV6-5
CAGSLGYRTGTEAFF
>TRBJ1-2|TRBV7-9
CSSSLSFGSPGGYTF
>TRBJ2-3|TRBV28
CASSMGNTQYF
>TRBJ1-3|TRBV4-3
CASSTGVGNTIYF
>TRBJ1-4|TRBV6-1
CASSEQGATNEKLFF
>TRBJ2-3|TRBV18
CASSQGAGRDTQYF
>TRBJ2-5|TRBV29-1
CSALTDQETQYF
>TRBJ2-1|TRBV10-3
CAISESSSISGYEQFF
>TRBJ1-1|TRBV5-1
CASSSGGPEAFF
>TRBJ1-5|TRBV4-3
CASSQERGYQPQHF
>TRBJ1-1|TRBV5-5
CASTLNTEAFF
>TRBJ1-2|TRBV5-1
CASTESEEQGYTF
>TRBJ1-1|TRBV4-1
CASSQGTGSMNTEAFF
>TRBJ1-5|TRBV7-2
CASSLRQGLGNQPQHF
>TRBJ2-1|TRBV29-1
CSVAGLVGYNEQFF